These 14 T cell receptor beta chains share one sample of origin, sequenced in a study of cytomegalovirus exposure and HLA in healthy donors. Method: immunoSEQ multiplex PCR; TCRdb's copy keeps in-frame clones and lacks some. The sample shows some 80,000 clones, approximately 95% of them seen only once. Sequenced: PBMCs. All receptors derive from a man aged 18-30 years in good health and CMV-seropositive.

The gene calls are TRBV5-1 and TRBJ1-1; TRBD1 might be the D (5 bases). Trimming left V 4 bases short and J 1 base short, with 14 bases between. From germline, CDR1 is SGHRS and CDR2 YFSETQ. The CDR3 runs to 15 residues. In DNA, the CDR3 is TGCGCCAGCAGCACCTACCAGGGCTCGAACACTGAAGCTTTCTTT. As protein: CASSTYQGSNTEAFF.

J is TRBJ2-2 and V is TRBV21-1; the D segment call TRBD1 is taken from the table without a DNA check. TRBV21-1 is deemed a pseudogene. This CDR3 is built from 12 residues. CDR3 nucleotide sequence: TGTGCCAGCAGTTGGGCCGCCGGGGAGCTGTTTTTT. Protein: CASSWAAGELFF.

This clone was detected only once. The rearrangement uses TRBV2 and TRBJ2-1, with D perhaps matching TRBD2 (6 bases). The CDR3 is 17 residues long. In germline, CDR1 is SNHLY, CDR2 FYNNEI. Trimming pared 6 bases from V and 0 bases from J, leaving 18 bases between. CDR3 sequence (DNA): TGTGCCAGCAGGGGACCTACTAGCAGAAGCTCCTACAATGAGCAGTTCTTC. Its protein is CASRGPTSRSSYNEQFF.

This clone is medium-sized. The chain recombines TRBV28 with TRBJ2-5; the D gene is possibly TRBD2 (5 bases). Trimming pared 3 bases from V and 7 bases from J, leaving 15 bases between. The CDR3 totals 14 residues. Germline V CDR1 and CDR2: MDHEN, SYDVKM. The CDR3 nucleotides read TGTGCCAGCAGTTTCTTCGATCAACGGGGGACCCAGTACTTC. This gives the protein CASSFFDQRGTQYF.

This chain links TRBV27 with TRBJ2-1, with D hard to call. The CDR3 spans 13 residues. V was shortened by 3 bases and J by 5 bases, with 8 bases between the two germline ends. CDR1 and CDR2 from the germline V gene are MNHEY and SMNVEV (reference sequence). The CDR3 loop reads CASSFSQNNEQFF. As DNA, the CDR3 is TGTGCCAGCAGTTTTTCGCAGAACAATGAGCAGTTCTTC.

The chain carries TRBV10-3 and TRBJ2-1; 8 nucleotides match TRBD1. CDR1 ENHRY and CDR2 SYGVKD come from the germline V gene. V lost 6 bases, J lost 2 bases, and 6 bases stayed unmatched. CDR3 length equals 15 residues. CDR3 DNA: TGTGCCATCAGATCAGGGACAGGCACCTACAATGAGCAGTTCTTC. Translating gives CAIRSGTGTYNEQFF.

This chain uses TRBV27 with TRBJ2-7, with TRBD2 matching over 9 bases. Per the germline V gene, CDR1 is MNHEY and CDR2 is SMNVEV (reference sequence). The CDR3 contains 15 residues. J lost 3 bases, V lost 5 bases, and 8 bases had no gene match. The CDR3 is CASSIRGSGSYEQYF. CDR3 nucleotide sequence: TGTGCCAGCAGTATCCGTGGTAGCGGGAGCTACGAGCAGTACTTC.

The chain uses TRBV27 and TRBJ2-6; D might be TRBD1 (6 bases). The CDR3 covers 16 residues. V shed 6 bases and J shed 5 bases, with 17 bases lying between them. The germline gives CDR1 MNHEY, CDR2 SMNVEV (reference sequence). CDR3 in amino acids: CASSPTGRIRANVLTF. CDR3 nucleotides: TGTGCCAGCAGCCCTACAGGGCGAATACGGGCCAACGTCCTGACTTTC. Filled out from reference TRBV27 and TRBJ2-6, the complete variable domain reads EAQVTQNPRYLITVTGKKLTVTCSQNMNHEYMSWYRQDPGLGLRQIYYSMNVEVTDKGDVPEGYKVSRKEKRNFPLILESPSPNQTSLYFCASSPTGRIRANVLTFGAGSRLTVL.

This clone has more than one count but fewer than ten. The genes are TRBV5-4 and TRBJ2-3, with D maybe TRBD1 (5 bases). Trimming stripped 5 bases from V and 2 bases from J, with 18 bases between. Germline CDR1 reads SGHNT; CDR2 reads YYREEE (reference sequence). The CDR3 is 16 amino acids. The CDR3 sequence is CASSHNRQGSTDTQYF. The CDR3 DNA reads TGTGCCAGCAGTCATAATCGGCAGGGATCCACAGATACGCAGTATTTT.

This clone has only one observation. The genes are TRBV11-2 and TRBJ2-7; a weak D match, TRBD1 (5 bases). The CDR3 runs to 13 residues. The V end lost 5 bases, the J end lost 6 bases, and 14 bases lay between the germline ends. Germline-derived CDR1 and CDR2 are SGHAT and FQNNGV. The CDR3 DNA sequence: TGTGCCAGCAGCCCGGGTGGCAGGGTCGAGCAGTACTTC. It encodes CASSPGGRVEQYF.

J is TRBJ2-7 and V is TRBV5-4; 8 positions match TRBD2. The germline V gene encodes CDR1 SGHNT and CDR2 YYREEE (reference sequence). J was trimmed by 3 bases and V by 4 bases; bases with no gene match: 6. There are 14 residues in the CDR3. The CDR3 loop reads CASSPGAGGYEQYF. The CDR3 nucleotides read TGTGCCAGCAGCCCCGGGGCGGGGGGCTACGAGCAGTACTTC.

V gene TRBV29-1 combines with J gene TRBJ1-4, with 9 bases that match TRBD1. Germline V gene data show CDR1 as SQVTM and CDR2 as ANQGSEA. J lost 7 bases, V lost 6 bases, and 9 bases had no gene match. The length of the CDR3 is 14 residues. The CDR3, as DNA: TGCAGCGTCCGCTCTCCGGGACAGGGTGAAAAACTGTTTTTT. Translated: CSVRSPGQGEKLFF. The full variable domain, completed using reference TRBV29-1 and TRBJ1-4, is SAVISQKPSRDICQRGTSLTIQCQVDSQVTMMFWYRQQPGQSLTLIATANQGSEATYESGFVIDKFPISRPNLTFSTLTVSNMSPEDSSIYLCSVRSPGQGEKLFFGSGTQLSVL.

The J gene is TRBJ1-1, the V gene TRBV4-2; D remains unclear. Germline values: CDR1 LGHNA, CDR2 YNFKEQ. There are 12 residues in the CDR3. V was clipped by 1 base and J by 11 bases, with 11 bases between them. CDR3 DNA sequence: TGTGCCAGCAGCCAAGTAGGCGGGGAGGCTTTCTTT. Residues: CASSQVGGEAFF.

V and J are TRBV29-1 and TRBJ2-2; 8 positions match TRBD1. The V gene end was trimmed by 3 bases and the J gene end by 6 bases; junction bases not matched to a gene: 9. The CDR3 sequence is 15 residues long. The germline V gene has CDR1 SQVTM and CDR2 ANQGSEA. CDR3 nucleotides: TGCAGCGTTGAGCGGCAGGGGGCTTTCGCCGGGGAGCTGTTTTTT. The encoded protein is CSVERQGAFAGELFF.